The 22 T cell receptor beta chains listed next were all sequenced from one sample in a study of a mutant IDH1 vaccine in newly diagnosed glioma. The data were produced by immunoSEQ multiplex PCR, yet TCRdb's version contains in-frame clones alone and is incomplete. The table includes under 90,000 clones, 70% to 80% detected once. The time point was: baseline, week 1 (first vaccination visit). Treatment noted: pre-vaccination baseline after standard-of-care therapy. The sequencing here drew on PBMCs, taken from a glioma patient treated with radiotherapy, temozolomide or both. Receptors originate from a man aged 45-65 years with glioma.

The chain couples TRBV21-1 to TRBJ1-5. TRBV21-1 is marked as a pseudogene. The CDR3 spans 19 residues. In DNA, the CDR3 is TGTGCCAGCAGCTATGGACGGGACTCCGGATCCTATAGCAATCAGCCCCAGCATTTT. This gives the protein CASSYGRDSGSYSNQPQHF.

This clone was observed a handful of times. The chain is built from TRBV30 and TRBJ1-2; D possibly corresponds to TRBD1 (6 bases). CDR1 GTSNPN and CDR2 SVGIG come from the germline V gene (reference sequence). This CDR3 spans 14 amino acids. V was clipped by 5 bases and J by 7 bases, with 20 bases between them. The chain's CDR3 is CAWRPPGGRGGYTF. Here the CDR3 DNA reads TGTGCCTGGCGGCCGCCCGGGGGGCGCGGTGGCTACACCTTC.

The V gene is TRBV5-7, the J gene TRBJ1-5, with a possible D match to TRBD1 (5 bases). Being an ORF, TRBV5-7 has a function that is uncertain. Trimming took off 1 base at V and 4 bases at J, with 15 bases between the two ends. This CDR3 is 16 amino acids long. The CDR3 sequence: CASSLREGTPNQPQHF. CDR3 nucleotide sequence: TGTGCCAGCAGCTTGAGGGAAGGGACCCCTAATCAGCCCCAGCATTTT.

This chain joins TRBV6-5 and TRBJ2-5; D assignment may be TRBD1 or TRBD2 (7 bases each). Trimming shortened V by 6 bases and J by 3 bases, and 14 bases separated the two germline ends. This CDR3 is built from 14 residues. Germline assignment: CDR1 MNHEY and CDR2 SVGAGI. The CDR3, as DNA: TGTGCCAGCAGCTTGACAGGGAGGGAAGAGACCCAGTACTTC. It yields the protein CASSLTGREETQYF.

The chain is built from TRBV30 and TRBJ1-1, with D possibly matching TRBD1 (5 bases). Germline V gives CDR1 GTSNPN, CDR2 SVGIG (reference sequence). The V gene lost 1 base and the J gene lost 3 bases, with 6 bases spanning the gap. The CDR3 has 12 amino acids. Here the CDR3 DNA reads TGTGCCTGGAGTGGACAGTACACTGAAGCTTTCTTT. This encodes CAWSGQYTEAFF.

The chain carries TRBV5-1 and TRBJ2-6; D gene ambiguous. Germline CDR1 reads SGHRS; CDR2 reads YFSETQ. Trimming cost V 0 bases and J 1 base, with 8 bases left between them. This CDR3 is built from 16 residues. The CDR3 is CASSLVHKSGANVLTF. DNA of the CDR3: TGCGCCAGCAGCTTGGTTCACAAATCTGGGGCCAACGTCCTGACTTTC.

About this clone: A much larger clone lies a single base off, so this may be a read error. Here the CDR3 DNA reads TGTGCCAGCAGCTTAGGGACGAACACTGAAGCTTTCTTT. Translation gives CASSLGTNTEAFF. This chain connects TRBV7-9 to TRBJ1-1; no firm D call. Germline V gene sequence: CDR1 SEHNR, CDR2 FQNEAQ (reference sequence). V dropped 1 base and J dropped 1 base, with 4 bases sitting between them. This CDR3 has 13 residues.

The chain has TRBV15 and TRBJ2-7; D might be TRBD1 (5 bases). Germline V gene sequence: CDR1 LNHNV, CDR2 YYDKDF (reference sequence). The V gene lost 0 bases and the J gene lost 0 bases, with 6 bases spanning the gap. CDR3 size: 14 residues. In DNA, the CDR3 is TGTGCCACCAGCAGAGACCAGGGCTCCTACGAGCAGTACTTC. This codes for CATSRDQGSYEQYF. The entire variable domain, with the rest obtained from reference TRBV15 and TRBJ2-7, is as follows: DAMVIQNPRYQVTQFGKPVTLSCSQTLNHNVMYWYQQKSSQAPKLLFHYYDKDFNNEADTPDNFQSRRPNTSFCFLDIRSPGLGDTAMYLCATSRDQGSYEQYFGPGTRLTVT.

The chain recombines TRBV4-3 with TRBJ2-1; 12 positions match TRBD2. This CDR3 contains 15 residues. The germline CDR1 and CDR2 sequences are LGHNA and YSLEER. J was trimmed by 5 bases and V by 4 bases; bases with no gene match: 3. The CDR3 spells CASSLRTSGDNEQFF. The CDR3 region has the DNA TGCGCCAGCAGCCTAAGGACTAGCGGGGACAATGAGCAGTTCTTC.

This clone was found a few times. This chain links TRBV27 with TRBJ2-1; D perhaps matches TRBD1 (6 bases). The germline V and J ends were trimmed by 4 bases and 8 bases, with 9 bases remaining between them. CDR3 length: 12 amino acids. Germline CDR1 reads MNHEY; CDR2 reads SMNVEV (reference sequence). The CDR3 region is CASSYGGDEQFF. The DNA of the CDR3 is TGTGCCAGCAGTTATGGGGGCGATGAGCAGTTCTTC.

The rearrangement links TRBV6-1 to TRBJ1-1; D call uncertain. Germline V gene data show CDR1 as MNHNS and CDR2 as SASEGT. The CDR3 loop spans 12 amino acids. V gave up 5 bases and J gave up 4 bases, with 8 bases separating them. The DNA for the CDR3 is TGTGCCAGCAGTCAGGTTTTCACTGAAGCTTTCTTT. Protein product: CASSQVFTEAFF.

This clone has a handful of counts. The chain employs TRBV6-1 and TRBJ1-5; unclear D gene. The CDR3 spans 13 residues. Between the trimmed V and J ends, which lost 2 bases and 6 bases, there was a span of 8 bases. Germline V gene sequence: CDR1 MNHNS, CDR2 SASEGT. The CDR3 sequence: CASSELPTQPQHF. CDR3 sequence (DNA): TGTGCCAGCAGTGAACTCCCCACTCAGCCCCAGCATTTT.

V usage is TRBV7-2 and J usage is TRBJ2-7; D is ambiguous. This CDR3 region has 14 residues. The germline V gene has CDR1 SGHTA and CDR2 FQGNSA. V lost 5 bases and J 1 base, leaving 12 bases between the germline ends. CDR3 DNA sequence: TGTGCCAGCAGCCAGCAGAGCAGTTCCTACGAGCAGTACTTC. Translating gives CASSQQSSSYEQYF.

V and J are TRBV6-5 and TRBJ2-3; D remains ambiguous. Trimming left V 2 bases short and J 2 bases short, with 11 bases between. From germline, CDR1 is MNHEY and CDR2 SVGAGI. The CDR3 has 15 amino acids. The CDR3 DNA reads TGTGCCAGCAGTTACCGGTGGTCAAACACAGATACGCAGTATTTT. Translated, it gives CASSYRWSNTDTQYF.

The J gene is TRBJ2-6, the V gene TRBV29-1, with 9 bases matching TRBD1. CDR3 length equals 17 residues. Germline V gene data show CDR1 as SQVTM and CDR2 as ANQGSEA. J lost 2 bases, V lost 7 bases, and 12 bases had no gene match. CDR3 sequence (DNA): TGCAGCGCAAGAGGGGGGACAGGGCTCACTGGGGCCAACGTCCTGACTTTC. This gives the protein CSARGGTGLTGANVLTF. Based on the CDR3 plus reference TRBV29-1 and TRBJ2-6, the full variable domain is SAVISQKPSRDICQRGTSLTIQCQVDSQVTMMFWYRQQPGQSLTLIATANQGSEATYESGFVIDKFPISRPNLTFSTLTVSNMSPEDSSIYLCSARGGTGLTGANVLTFGAGSRLTVL.

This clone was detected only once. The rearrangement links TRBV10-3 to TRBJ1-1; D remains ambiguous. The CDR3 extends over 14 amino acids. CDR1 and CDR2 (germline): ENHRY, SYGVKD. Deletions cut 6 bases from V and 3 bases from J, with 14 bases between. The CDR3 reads CAIREPPLYTEAFF. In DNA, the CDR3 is TGTGCCATCAGAGAGCCCCCCCTTTACACTGAAGCTTTCTTT.

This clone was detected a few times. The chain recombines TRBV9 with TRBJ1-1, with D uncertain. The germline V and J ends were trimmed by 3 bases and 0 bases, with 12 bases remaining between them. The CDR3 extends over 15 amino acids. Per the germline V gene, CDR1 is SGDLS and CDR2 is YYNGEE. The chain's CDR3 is CASSGWSDMNTEAFF. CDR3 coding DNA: TGTGCCAGCAGCGGATGGAGTGACATGAACACTGAAGCTTTCTTT.

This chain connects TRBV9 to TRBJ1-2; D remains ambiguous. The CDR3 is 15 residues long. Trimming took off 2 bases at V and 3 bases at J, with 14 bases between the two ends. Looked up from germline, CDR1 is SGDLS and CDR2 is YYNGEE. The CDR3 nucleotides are TGTGCCAGCAGCGTCCGGATCGCTGGGGACTATGGCTACACCTTC. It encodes CASSVRIAGDYGYTF.

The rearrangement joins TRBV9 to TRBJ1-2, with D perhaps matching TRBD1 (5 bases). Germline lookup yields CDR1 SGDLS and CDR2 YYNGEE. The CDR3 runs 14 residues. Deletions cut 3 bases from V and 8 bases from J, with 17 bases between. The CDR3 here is CASSDTGARGGYTF. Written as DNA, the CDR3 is TGTGCCAGCAGCGATACAGGTGCCCGGGGAGGCTACACCTTC.

The chain's CDR3 is CASSIGLTNTGELFF. The CDR3 nucleotides are TGTGCCAGTAGTATCGGGCTTACCAACACCGGGGAGCTGTTTTTT. The V and J genes are TRBV19 and TRBJ2-2; D remains unclear. Germline V gene data show CDR1 as LNHDA and CDR2 as SQIVND (reference sequence). The CDR3 totals 15 residues. The germline V and J ends were trimmed by 3 bases and 2 bases, with 10 bases remaining between them.

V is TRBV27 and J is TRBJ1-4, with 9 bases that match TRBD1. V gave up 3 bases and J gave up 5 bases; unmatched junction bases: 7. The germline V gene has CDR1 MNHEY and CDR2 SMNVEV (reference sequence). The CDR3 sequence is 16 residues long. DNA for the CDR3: TGTGCCAGCAGTTTCCACCCGGGACAGGGAAATGAAAAACTGTTTTTT. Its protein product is CASSFHPGQGNEKLFF.

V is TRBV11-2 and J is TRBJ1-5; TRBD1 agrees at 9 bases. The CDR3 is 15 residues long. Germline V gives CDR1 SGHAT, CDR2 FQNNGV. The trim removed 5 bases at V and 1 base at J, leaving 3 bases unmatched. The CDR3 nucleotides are TGTGCCAGCAGCACAACAGGGGGCAGCAATCAGCCCCAGCATTTT. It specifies CASSTTGGSNQPQHF.